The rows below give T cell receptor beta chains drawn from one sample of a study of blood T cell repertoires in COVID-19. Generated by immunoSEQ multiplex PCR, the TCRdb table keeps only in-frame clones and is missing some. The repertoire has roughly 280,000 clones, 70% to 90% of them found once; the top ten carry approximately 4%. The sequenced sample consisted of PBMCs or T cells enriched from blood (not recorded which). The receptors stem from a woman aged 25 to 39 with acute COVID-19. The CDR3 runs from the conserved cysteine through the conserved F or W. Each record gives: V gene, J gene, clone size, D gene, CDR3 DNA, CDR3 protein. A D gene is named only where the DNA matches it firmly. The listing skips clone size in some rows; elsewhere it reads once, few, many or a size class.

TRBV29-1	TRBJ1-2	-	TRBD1	TGCAGCGTTAGGGGCAGGGAGGGACAGGGAAACTATGGCTACACCTTC	CSVRGREGQGNYGYTF
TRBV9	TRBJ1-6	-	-	TGTGCCAGCAGCGTCTGGGGAGGGGTGGATTCACCCCTCCACTTT	CASSVWGGVDSPLHF
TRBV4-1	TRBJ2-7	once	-	TGCGCCAGCAGCCAAGATGGCCTAGCAGCGACCTACGAGCAGTACTTC	CASSQDGLAATYEQYF
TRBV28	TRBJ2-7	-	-	TGTGCCAGCAGTTTAATGACAGTGACCTACGAGCAGTACTTC	CASSLMTVTYEQYF
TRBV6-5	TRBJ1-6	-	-	TGTGCCAGCTTCGATAATTCACCCCTCCACTTT	CASFDNSPLHF
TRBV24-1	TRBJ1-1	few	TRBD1	TGTGCCACCAGTGAAAGTCACCAGGGGGCTGAAGCTTTCTTT	CATSESHQGAEAFF
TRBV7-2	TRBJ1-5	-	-	TGTGCCAGCAGCACAACCCCAGGTCAGCCCCAGCATTTT	CASSTTPGQPQHF
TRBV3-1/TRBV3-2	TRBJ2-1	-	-	TGTGCCAGCAGCCCGGACTCAGTAACCTACAATGAGCAGTTCTTC	CASSPDSVTYNEQFF
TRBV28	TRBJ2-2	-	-	TGTGCCAGCAGTTTTCCGGGAATTAGCATCAGTGGGGGGACCGGGGAGCTGTTTTTT	CASSFPGISISGGTGELFF
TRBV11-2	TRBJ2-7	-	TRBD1	TGTGCCAGCAGCTGGACAGGGGCGTCCTACGAGCAGTACTTC	CASSWTGASYEQYF
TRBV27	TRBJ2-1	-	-	TGTGCCAGCAGCTGGCAGGGGGGAGTGAAATACAATGAGCAGTTCTTC	CASSWQGGVKYNEQFF
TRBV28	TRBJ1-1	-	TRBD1	TGTGCCAGCAGTTTACAGGGGGCGAACACTGAAGCTTTCTTT	CASSLQGANTEAFF
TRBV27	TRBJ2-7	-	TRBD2	TGTGCCAGCAGTTATTCTGGGACTAGCGGCGGAATCGAGCAGTACTTC	CASSYSGTSGGIEQYF
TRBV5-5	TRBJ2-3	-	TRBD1	TGTGCCAGCAGCTTGCGGGACAGGGGGGACACAGATACGCAGTATTTT	CASSLRDRGDTDTQYF
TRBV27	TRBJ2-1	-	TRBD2	TGTGCCAGCAGTTTTAGCGGGAGCCTCTACAATGAGCAGTTCTTC	CASSFSGSLYNEQFF
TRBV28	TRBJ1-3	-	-	TGTGCCAGCAGTCTACAGACCTCTGGAAACACCATATATTTT	CASSLQTSGNTIYF
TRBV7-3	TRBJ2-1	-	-	TGTGCCAGCAGCCTAGAGTCTGGGCAGGGCTACAATGAGCAGTTCTTC	CASSLESGQGYNEQFF
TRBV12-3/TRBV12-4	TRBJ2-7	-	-	TGTGCCAGCGGAAAACTAAGGAGCGAGCAGTACTTC	CASGKLRSEQYF
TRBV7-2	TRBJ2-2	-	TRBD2	TGTGCCAGCACCCTGTTGCGGGAGACCGGGGAGCTGTTTTTT	CASTLLRETGELFF
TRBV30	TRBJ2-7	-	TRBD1	TGTGCCTGGAGTTCACCGGGACAGTATTACGAGCAGTACTTC	CAWSSPGQYYEQYF
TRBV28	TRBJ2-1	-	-	TGTGCCAGCGACCGGGACACGGCGGCCAATGAGCAGTTCTTC	CASDRDTAANEQFF
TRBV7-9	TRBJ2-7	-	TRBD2	TGTGCCAGCAGCTTCTTTAGCGGGAGCAGTTACGAGCAGTACTTC	CASSFFSGSSYEQYF
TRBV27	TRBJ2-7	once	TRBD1	TGTGCCAGCAGCCGGGACAGGGGAGCCGGCGAGCAGTACTTC	CASSRDRGAGEQYF
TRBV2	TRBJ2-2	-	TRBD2	TGTGCCAGCCTTAGCGGGAGTTATACCGGGGAGCTGTTTTTT	CASLSGSYTGELFF
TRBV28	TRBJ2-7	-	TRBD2	TGTGCCAGCATGAGGGAGGGCGTCGAGCAGTACTTC	CASMREGVEQYF
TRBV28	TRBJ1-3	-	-	TGTGCCAGCAGCGTACGTCCTATCTCTGGAAACACCATATATTTT	CASSVRPISGNTIYF
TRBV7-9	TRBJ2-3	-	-	TGTGCCAGCAGCTTAACGGGAGCGGTAGATACGCAGTATTTT	CASSLTGAVDTQYF
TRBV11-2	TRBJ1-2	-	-	TGTGCCAGCAGCGGGACAAACGGTTGGGGCTACACCTTC	CASSGTNGWGYTF
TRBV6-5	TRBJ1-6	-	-	TGTGCCCGGGGGGGGACTGAGGGAAATTCACCCCTCCACTTT	CARGGTEGNSPLHF
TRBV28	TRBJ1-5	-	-	TGTGCCAGCAGTTTAGTACAGCCGGGGAGTCAGCCCCAGCATTTT	CASSLVQPGSQPQHF
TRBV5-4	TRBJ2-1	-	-	TGTGCCAGCAGCTTGGACACCAGAAACAATGAGCAGTTCTTC	CASSLDTRNNEQFF
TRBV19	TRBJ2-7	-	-	TGTGCCAGTAGTATATCCTGGGGCGGGAACTACGAGCAGTACTTC	CASSISWGGNYEQYF
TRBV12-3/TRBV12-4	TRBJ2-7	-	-	TGTGCCAGCAGTTTTGGTACCAGTCTCGAGCAGTACTTC	CASSFGTSLEQYF
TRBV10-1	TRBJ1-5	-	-	TGCGCCAGCAGTGAGTATTGGGTCTCTAAGGGGTATAGCAATCAGCCCCAGCATTTT	CASSEYWVSKGYSNQPQHF
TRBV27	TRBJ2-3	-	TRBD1	TGTGCCAGCATCCGGACAGGGGCCTGGGATACGCAGTATTTT	CASIRTGAWDTQYF
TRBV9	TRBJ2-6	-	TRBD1	TGTGCCAGCAGCGTACCACCAGGGGGCGCATCTGGGGCCAACGTCCTGACTTTC	CASSVPPGGASGANVLTF
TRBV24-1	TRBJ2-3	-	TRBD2	TGTGCCACCAGCGGGGGGCTTAGCGGGGCTAGCACAGATACGCAGTATTTT	CATSGGLSGASTDTQYF
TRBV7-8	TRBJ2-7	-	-	TGTGCCAGCAGCTTAGGCCCCTCCATCGGCTACGAGCAGTACTTC	CASSLGPSIGYEQYF
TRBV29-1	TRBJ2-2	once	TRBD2	TGCAGCTGGCGGGAGGGCAACACCGGGGAGCTGTTTTTT	CSWREGNTGELFF
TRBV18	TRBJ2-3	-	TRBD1	TGTGCCAGCTCACCCCCTCGGACAGGGACGGATACGCAGTATTTT	CASSPPRTGTDTQYF
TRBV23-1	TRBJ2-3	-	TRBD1	TGCGCCAGCAGTCTTCTGGACAGGGAAAGGCCAGATACGCAGTATTTT	CASSLLDRERPDTQYF
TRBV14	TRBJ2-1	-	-	TGTGCCAGCAGATCGACAGGCCCCTACAATGAGCAGTTCTTC	CASRSTGPYNEQFF
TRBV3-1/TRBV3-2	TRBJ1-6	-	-	TGTGCCAGCAGGCCTCCGGTTGATAATTCACCCCTCCACTTT	CASRPPVDNSPLHF
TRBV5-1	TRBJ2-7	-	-	TGCGCCAGCAGCTTGGTGGCAGGATCCTACGAGCAGTACTTC	CASSLVAGSYEQYF
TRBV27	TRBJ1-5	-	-	TGTGCCAGCAGTTCAGGGAACAATCAGCCCCAGCATTTT	CASSSGNNQPQHF
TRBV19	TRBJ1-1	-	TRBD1	TGTGCCAGTAGTATCCCGGGACAGGGGGCAACCGAAGCTTTCTTT	CASSIPGQGATEAFF
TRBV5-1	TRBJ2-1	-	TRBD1	TGCGCCAGCGGCCTCACGCCGGGACAGGGGAATGGATATAGCGGGCCGAGCTCCTACAATGAGCAGTTCTTC	CASGLTPGQGNGYSGPSSYNEQFF
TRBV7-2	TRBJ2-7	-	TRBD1	TGTGCCAGCAGCCAGGGGGAGATACCCTACGAGCAGTACTTC	CASSQGEIPYEQYF
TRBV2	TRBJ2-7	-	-	TGTGCCAGCCATGAAGGGGTTAGGGGGTCCTACGAGCAGTACTTC	CASHEGVRGSYEQYF